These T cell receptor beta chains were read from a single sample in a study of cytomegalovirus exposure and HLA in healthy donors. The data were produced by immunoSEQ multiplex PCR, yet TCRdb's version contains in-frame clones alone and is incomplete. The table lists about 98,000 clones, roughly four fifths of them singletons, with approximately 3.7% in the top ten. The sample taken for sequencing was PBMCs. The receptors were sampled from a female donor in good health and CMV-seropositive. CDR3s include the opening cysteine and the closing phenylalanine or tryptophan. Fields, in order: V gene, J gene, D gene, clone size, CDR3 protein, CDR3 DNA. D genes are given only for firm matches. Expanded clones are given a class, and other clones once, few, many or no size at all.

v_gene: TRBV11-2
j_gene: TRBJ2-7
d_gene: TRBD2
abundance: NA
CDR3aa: CASSISGSSYEQYF
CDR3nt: TGTGCCAGCAGCATTAGCGGGAGCTCCTACGAGCAGTACTTC

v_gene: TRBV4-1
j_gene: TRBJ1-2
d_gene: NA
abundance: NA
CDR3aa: CASSQEKQYGYTF
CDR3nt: TGCGCCAGCAGCCAAGAGAAACAGTATGGCTACACCTTC

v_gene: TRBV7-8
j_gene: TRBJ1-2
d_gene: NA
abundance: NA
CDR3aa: CASSLAGGTNYGYTF
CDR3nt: TGTGCCAGCAGCTTAGCCGGGGGGACCAACTATGGCTACACCTTC

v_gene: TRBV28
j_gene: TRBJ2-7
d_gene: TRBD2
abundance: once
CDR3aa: CASRPGTSGSYEQYF
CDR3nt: TGTGCCAGCAGGCCCGGGACTAGCGGGAGCTACGAGCAGTACTTC

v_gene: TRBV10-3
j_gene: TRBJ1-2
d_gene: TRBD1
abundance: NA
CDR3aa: CAISEPGQGDRYGYTF
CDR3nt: TGTGCCATCAGTGAACCGGGACAGGGGGATCGCTATGGCTACACCTTC

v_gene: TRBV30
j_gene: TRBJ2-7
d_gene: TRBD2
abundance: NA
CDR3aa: CAWRPRLAAYEQYF
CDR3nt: TGTGCCTGGAGACCTAGACTAGCGGCCTACGAGCAGTACTTC

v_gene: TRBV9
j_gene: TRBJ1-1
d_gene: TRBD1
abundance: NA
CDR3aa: CASSVATGVATEAFF
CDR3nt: TGTGCCAGCAGCGTAGCTACAGGGGTGGCCACTGAAGCTTTCTTT

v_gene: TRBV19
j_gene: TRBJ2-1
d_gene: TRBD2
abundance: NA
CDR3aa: CASSMRGGEQFF
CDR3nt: TGTGCCAGTAGTATGCGGGGGGGTGAGCAGTTCTTC

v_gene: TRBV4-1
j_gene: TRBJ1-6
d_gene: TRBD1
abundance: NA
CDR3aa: CASSTPWGTVNNSPLHF
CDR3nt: TGCGCCAGCAGCACCCCATGGGGGACAGTAAATAATTCACCCCTCCACTTT

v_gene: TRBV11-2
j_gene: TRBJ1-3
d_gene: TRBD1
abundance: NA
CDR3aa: CASSYRPGTDVGNTIYF
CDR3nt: TGTGCCAGCAGCTACCGCCCCGGGACAGACGTAGGAAACACCATATATTTT

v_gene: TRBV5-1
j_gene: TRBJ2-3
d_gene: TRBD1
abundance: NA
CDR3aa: CASSLGSGQPADTQYF
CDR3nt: TGCGCCAGCAGTCTGGGATCGGGACAGCCAGCAGATACGCAGTATTTT

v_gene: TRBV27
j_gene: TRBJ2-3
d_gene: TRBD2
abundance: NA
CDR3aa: CAPGASYLGLAGVKTDTQYF
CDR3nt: TGTGCCCCCGGGGCCTCATACCTCGGACTAGCGGGAGTTAAGACAGATACGCAGTATTTT

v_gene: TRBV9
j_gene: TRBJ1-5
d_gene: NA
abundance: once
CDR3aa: CASSGSGYSNQPQHF
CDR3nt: TGTGCCAGCAGCGGATCAGGATACAGCAATCAGCCCCAGCATTTT